The source of this T cell receptor (beta chain) is a study of cytotoxic CD8 clonotypes in ibrutinib-treated CLL. Study summary: Response samples were taken after a median of approximately 12 months on treatment, range 6 to 36. Findings of the study overall: Public clonotypes, found uncommonly, either contracted or stayed stable on treatment.

This table comes from immunoSEQ multiplex PCR, and its TCRdb copy is limited to in-frame clones, with some not included. The sample carries approximately 190,000 clones, roughly 79% recorded once. Cryopreserved PBMCs provided roughly 2 micrograms of genomic DNA for the TCR beta libraries. About this clone: What it recognizes is unknown.

The V gene's germline CDR1 is DFQATT and CDR2 SNEGSKA (reference sequence). The CDR3 sequence is 11 residues long. The V gene lost 6 bases and the J gene lost 3 bases, with 5 bases spanning the gap. This specimen was PBMCs, taken after 12 months of ibrutinib treatment. V usage is TRBV20-1 and J usage is TRBJ2-2; D ambiguous. The clonotype comes from a human donor with chronic lymphocytic leukemia. The chain's CDR3 is CSATDTGELFF. The CDR3 DNA sequence: TGCAGTGCCACAGACACCGGGGAGCTGTTTTTT.